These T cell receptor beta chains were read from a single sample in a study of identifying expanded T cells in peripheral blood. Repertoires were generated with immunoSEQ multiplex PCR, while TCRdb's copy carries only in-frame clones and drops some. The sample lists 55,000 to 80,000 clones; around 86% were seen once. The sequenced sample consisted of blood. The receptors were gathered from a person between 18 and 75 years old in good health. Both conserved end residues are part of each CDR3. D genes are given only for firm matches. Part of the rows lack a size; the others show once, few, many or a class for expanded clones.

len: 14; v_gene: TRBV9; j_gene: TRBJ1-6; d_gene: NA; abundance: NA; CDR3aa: CASSATVTASPLHF; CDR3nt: TGTGCCAGCAGCGCGACAGTTACCGCTTCACCCCTCCACTTT
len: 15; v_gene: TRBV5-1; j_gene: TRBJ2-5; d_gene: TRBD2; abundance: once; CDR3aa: CASSLSGGSQETQYF; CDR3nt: TGCGCCAGCAGCCTCTCCGGGGGGTCTCAAGAGACCCAGTACTTC
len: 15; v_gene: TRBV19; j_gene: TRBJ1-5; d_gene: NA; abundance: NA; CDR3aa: CASSRELSSNQPQHF; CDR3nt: TGTGCCAGTAGTAGGGAACTGAGCAGCAATCAGCCCCAGCATTTT
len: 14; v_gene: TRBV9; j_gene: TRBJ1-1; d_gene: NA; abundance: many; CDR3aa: CASSVAGRNTEAFF; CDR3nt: TGTGCCAGCAGCGTAGCGGGCAGGAACACTGAAGCTTTCTTT
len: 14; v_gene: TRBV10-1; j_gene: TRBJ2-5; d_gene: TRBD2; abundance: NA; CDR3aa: CASSRGGSVETQYF; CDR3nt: TGCGCCAGCAGCCGGGGGGGCTCGGTAGAGACCCAGTACTTC
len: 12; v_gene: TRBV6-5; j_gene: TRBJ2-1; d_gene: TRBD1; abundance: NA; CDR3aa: CASSVPGQGQFF; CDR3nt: TGTGCCAGCAGTGTACCGGGACAGGGGCAGTTCTTC
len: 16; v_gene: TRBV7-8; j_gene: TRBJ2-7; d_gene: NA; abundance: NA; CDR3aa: CASSLSVGAISYEQYF; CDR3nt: TGTGCCAGCAGCTTATCAGTGGGAGCTATCTCCTACGAGCAGTACTTC
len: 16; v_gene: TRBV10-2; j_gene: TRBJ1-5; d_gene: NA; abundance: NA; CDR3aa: CASSESTRTRGQPQHF; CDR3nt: TGCGCCAGCAGTGAGTCTACCCGGACGCGGGGGCAGCCCCAGCATTTT
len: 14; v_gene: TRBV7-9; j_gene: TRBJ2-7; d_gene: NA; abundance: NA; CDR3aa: CASSFGRASYEQYF; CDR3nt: TGTGCCAGCAGCTTCGGGCGGGCCTCCTACGAGCAGTACTTC
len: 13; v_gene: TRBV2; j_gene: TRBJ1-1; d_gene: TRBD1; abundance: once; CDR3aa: CASRDLRGLEAFF; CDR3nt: TGTGCCAGCAGGGATCTCAGGGGGCTTGAAGCTTTCTTT
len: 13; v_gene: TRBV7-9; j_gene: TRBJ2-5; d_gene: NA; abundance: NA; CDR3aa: CASRKRVQETQYF; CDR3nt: TGTGCCAGCAGGAAGCGGGTCCAAGAGACCCAGTACTTC
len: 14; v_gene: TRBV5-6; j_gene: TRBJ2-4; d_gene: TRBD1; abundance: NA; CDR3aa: CASTVQGLRDIQYF; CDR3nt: TGTGCCAGCACCGTACAGGGGTTGCGGGACATTCAGTACTTC
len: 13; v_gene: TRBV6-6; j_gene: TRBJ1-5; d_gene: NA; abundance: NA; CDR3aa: CASSYSSNQPQHF; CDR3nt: TGTGCCAGCAGTTACAGTTCCAATCAGCCCCAGCATTTT
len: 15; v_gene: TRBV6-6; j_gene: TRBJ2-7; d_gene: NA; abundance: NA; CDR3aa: CASSYFTTESYEQYF; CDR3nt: TGTGCCAGCAGTTACTTCACAACGGAGTCCTACGAGCAGTACTTC
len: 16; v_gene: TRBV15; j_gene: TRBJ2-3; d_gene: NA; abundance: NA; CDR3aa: CATSRDRGASRVRQYF; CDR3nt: TGTGCCACCAGCAGAGATCGTGGCGCTTCACGGGTACGGCAGTATTTT
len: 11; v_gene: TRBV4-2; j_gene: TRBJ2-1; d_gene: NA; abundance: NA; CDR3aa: CASSEGLGRFF; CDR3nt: TGTGCCAGCAGCGAGGGACTTGGACGGTTCTTC
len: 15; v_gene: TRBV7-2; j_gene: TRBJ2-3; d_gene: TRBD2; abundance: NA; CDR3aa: CASSLEPSGRDTQYF; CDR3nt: TGTGCCAGCAGCTTAGAACCTAGCGGGAGGGATACGCAGTATTTT
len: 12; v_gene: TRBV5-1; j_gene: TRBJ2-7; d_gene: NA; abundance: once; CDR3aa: CASSTGNYEQYF; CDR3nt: TGCGCCAGCAGCACAGGTAACTACGAGCAGTACTTC
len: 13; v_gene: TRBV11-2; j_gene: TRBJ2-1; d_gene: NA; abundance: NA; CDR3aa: CASSLMSNNEQFF; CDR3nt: TGTGCCAGCAGCTTAATGTCCAACAATGAGCAGTTCTTC
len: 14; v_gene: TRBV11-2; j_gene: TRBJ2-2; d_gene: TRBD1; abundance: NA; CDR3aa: CASSFGQGTGELFF; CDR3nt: TGTGCCAGCAGCTTCGGACAGGGCACCGGGGAGCTGTTTTTT
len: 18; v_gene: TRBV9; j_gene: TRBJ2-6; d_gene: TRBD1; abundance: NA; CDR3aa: CASSARQGASSGANVLTF; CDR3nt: TGTGCCAGCAGCGCCCGACAGGGGGCAAGCTCTGGGGCCAACGTCCTGACTTTC
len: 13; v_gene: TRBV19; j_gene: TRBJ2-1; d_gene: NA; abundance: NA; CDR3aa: CASSIDAGNEQFF; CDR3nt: TGTGCCAGTAGTATAGATGCGGGCAATGAGCAGTTCTTC
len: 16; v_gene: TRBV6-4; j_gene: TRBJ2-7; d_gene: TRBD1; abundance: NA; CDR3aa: CASSEAGTGRSYEQYF; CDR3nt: TGTGCCAGCAGTGAAGCGGGGACAGGGAGATCTTACGAGCAGTACTTC
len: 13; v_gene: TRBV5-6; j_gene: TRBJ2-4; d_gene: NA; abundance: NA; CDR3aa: CASSFGTQNIQYF; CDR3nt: TGTGCCAGCAGCTTCGGGACACAAAACATTCAGTACTTC